A selection of T cell receptor beta chains follows, all from one sample in a study of response to subunit inactivated influenza vaccine. TCRdb used MiXCR to reprocess the RT-PCR reads, holding one entry per CDR3 protein. In the table there are 500,000 to 750,000 distinct CDR3 sequences, 14% of which are singletons. This specimen consisted of PBMCs from blood, obtained approximately 12 days after vaccination. These receptors all stem from a man aged 50 to 59 who received an inactivated influenza vaccine. CDR3s include the opening cysteine and the closing phenylalanine or tryptophan. A D gene is named only where the DNA matches it firmly. Clone size is stated in some rows and not others, as once, few, many or a class when expanded.

V	J	D	size	CDR3	DNA
TRBV5-1	TRBJ2-1	TRBD1	many	CASSLTGAYNEQFF	TGCGCCAGCAGCCTGACAGGGGCCTACAATGAGCAGTTCTTC
TRBV7-6	TRBJ2-3	TRBD1	many	CASSSGQGTDTQYF	TGTGCCAGCAGCTCAGGACAGGGCACAGATACGCAGTATTTT
TRBV12-2	TRBJ2-7	.	few	CASRLFYEQYF	TGTGCAAGTCGCTTATTCTACGAGCAGTACTTC
TRBV3-1	TRBJ2-7	.	.	CASSQAVEQYF	TGTGCCAGCAGCCAAGCAGTAGAGCAGTACTTC
TRBV28	TRBJ2-5	TRBD2	.	CASSLFFGGMQETQYF	TGTGCCAGCAGTTTATTTTTCGGGGGGATGCAAGAGACCCAGTACTTC
TRBV11-2	TRBJ1-2	.	.	CASSPGTRLYGYTF	TGTGCCAGCAGCCCCGGGACAAGGTTATATGGCTACACCTTC
TRBV9	TRBJ2-1	TRBD2	.	CASATSEREVLPNEQFF	TGTGCCAGCGCAACGTCCGAGCGGGAGGTTCTCCCCAATGAGCAGTTCTTC
TRBV7-2	TRBJ2-1	TRBD2	many	CASSPFAGAEQFF	TGTGCCAGCAGCCCCTTCGCGGGAGCCGAGCAGTTCTTC
TRBV20-1	TRBJ1-1	.	.	CSARHAGKPNTEAFF	TGCAGTGCTAGACATGCCGGGAAACCGAACACTGAAGCTTTCTTT
TRBV29-1	TRBJ1-1	.	.	CSVEYRTEAFF	TGCAGCGTTGAATACAGGACTGAAGCTTTCTTT
TRBV20-1	TRBJ2-1	TRBD2	.	CSARLAGGPWEQFF	TGCAGTGCTAGGCTAGCGGGAGGGCCGTGGGAGCAGTTCTTC
TRBV6-5	TRBJ2-7	.	.	CASSYSGAGTYEQYF	TGTGCCAGCAGTTACTCGGGTGCGGGGACCTACGAGCAGTACTTC
TRBV4-1	TRBJ2-3	TRBD2	.	CASSQDSLAGPSDTQYF	TGCGCCAGCAGCCAAGATAGCCTAGCGGGGCCATCTGATACGCAGTATTTT
TRBV7-2	TRBJ2-5	TRBD1	.	CASSLSGTALETQYF	TGTGCCAGCAGCTTATCCGGGACAGCTTTGGAGACCCAGTACTTC
TRBV5-1	TRBJ2-5	.	few	CASSLAAAAGRETQYF	TGCGCCAGCAGCTTGGCGGCGGCCGCAGGGCGAGAGACCCAGTACTTC
TRBV7-8	TRBJ2-7	TRBD2	.	CASSLEGGRSYEQYF	TGTGCCAGCAGCTTAGAAGGCGGGAGGTCCTACGAGCAGTACTTC
TRBV20-1	TRBJ2-1	.	few	CSARPPGPNEQFF	TGCAGTGCTAGACCCCCTGGGCCCAATGAGCAGTTCTTC
TRBV24-1	TRBJ2-4	.	.	CATSKGRGDSKNIQYF	TGTGCCACCAGTAAGGGTAGGGGGGACTCTAAAAACATTCAGTACTTC
TRBV20-1	TRBJ2-2	.	.	CSAHRNTGELFF	TGCAGTGCGCACCGGAACACCGGGGAGCTGTTTTTT
TRBV2	TRBJ2-5	.	.	CASRTESRETQYF	TGTGCCAGCAGGACCGAATCGCGGGAGACCCAGTACTTC
TRBV6-6	TRBJ2-7	.	few	CASSYYFGNEQYF	TGTGCCAGCAGTTATTACTTTGGAAACGAGCAGTACTTC
TRBV24-1	TRBJ2-1	TRBD2	once	CATSEPKGLAGLEQCF	TGTGCCACCAGTGAGCCTAAGGGACTAGCGGGATTAGAGCAGTGCTTC
TRBV14	TRBJ2-1	TRBD2	.	CASSQAGGLNEQFF	TGTGCCAGCAGCCAAGCGGGGGGGCTCAATGAGCAGTTCTTC
TRBV10-3	TRBJ2-3	TRBD2	.	CAIGGSGRPDTQYF	TGTGCCATCGGTGGTAGCGGGAGGCCAGATACGCAGTATTTT
TRBV6-1	TRBJ2-1	TRBD1	many	CASSGGTGGGLDEQFF	TGTGCCAGCAGTGGGGGGACAGGGGGAGGTCTTGATGAGCAGTTCTTC
TRBV7-9	TRBJ2-7	.	few	CASSLIAGAYEQYF	TGTGCCAGCAGCTTAATTGCAGGAGCCTACGAGCAGTACTTC
TRBV20-1	TRBJ2-3	TRBD2	.	CSAATSGGLTDTQYF	TGCAGTGCTGCTACTAGCGGGGGGTTGACAGATACGCAGTATTTT
TRBV12-3/TRBV12-4	TRBJ1-2	TRBD1	many	CASSAGGVNYGYTF	TGTGCCAGCAGCGCAGGGGGCGTTAACTATGGCTACACCTTC
TRBV23-1	TRBJ1-4	.	few	CASSQSFWELFF	TGCGCCAGCAGTCAATCGTTTTGGGAACTGTTTTTT
TRBV27	TRBJ1-2	.	few	CASSPLGQGNYGYTF	TGTGCCAGCAGCCCCCTGGGGCAGGGGAACTATGGCTACACCTTC
TRBV15	TRBJ2-3	.	few	CATSRVGSRTDTQYF	TGTGCCACCAGCAGAGTGGGTTCCCGCACAGATACGCAGTATTTT
TRBV20-1	TRBJ1-1	TRBD1	.	CSARGRQGEDEAFF	TGCAGTGCTAGAGGTCGACAGGGAGAGGATGAAGCTTTCTTT
TRBV4-3	TRBJ1-2	.	.	CASSQAYGVFDGYTF	TGCGCCAGCAGCCAAGCGTATGGGGTATTCGATGGCTACACCTTC
TRBV12-3/TRBV12-4	TRBJ2-2	TRBD2	many	CASSLRGGLTGELFF	TGTGCCAGCAGTTTACGGGGGGGGCTCACCGGGGAGCTGTTTTTT
TRBV7-2	TRBJ1-1	TRBD1	few	CASSLKAGGTEAFF	TGTGCCAGCAGTCTTAAGGCAGGGGGAACTGAAGCTTTCTTT
TRBV5-1	TRBJ2-1	.	few	CASSLAPGPYNEQFF	TGCGCCAGCAGCTTGGCCCCCGGTCCTTACAATGAGCAGTTCTTC
TRBV4-2	TRBJ1-3	.	many	CASSQGFNLVSTGNTIYF	TGTGCCAGCAGCCAAGGATTTAATTTAGTTAGTACTGGAAACACCATATATTTT
TRBV7-2	TRBJ2-5	TRBD2	.	CASSLEMGGGQETQYF	TGTGCCAGCAGCTTAGAAATGGGGGGGGGACAAGAGACCCAGTACTTC
TRBV3-1	TRBJ2-7	.	many	CASSQVSDLFGTEAYEQYF	TGTGCCAGCAGCCAAGTATCGGACCTCTTCGGGACCGAAGCCTACGAGCAGTACTTC
TRBV28	TRBJ2-7	.	few	CASRSPGTSYEQYF	TGTGCCAGCCGATCCCCCGGGACATCCTACGAGCAGTACTTC
TRBV9	TRBJ2-3	.	few	CASSVEDLSTDTQYF	TGTGCCAGCAGCGTAGAGGATTTAAGCACAGATACGCAGTATTTT
TRBV2	TRBJ1-6	.	.	CASRTDSPLHF	TGTGCCAGCAGGACCGATTCACCCCTCCACTTT
TRBV28	TRBJ2-7	.	few	CASTRGSYEQYF	TGTGCCAGCACCCGGGGGTCCTACGAGCAGTACTTC
TRBV4-3	TRBJ2-2	.	few	CASSQEPGQNTGELFF	TGCGCCAGCAGCCAAGAGCCGGGACAGAACACCGGGGAGCTGTTTTTT
TRBV28	TRBJ1-1	.	.	CASSLWGDTMNTEAFF	TGTGCCAGCAGTTTATGGGGGGACACGATGAACACTGAAGCTTTCTTT
TRBV3-1	TRBJ1-4	.	few	CASSQSGTDEKLFF	TGTGCCAGCAGCCAATCTGGGACGGATGAAAAACTGTTTTTT
TRBV7-8	TRBJ2-2	.	.	CASSLIQGSDSNTGELFF	TGTGCCAGCAGCTTAATCCAGGGTTCGGACTCGAACACCGGGGAGCTGTTTTTT